The 19 T cell receptor beta chains presented below share a single source sample, sequenced in a study of blood T cell repertoires in COVID-19. Profiled with immunoSEQ multiplex PCR; TCRdb holds only in-frame clones, not every one. The table includes more than 150,000 clones, approximately 87% detected once. The sequencing input was peripheral blood. The receptors were sampled from a man between 65 and 85 years old with active or convalescent COVID-19.

The rearrangement joins TRBV29-1 to TRBJ2-7; D call uncertain. V dropped 6 bases and J dropped 0 bases, with 6 bases sitting between them. This CDR3 comprises 11 residues. Per germline, CDR1 SQVTM and CDR2 ANQGSEA. The CDR3 DNA reads as TGCAGCGTAAGCTACTCCTACGAGCAGTACTTC. This codes for CSVSYSYEQYF.

The chain combines TRBV18 with TRBJ2-6, with D possibly being TRBD1 (5 bases). This CDR3 has 16 residues. Germline lookup yields CDR1 KGHSH and CDR2 LQKENI. V lost 6 bases to trimming and J lost 0 bases, with 12 bases between them. The CDR3 bases are TGTGCCAGCTCTTCGACAGATACCTCTGGGGCCAACGTCCTGACTTTC. As protein: CASSSTDTSGANVLTF.

The chain combines TRBV18 with TRBJ1-2; 10 bases are a match to TRBD1. The CDR3 is 16 residues long. CDR1 and CDR2 (germline): KGHSH, LQKENI. The V gene end was trimmed by 0 bases and the J gene end by 4 bases; junction bases not matched to a gene: 5. The CDR3 sequence is CASSPPSRDRGYGYTF. The CDR3 DNA is TGTGCCAGCTCACCACCTTCCCGGGACAGGGGCTATGGCTACACCTTC.

This chain connects TRBV19 to TRBJ1-5; TRBD1 might be the D (5 bases). Per germline, CDR1 LNHDA and CDR2 SQIVND (reference sequence). Trimming left V 7 bases short and J 2 bases short, with 21 bases between. This CDR3 has 17 residues. The CDR3 spells CASTTPKGLMGNQPQHF. CDR3 nucleotides: TGTGCCAGTACCACGCCGAAGGGGCTAATGGGCAATCAGCCCCAGCATTTT.

V and J are TRBV24-1 and TRBJ1-4; D may be TRBD1 (5 bases). Germline V gene lookup returns CDR1 KGHDR and CDR2 SFDVKD. V lost 11 bases, J lost 6 bases, and 15 bases lay in between. This CDR3 comprises 13 residues. CDR3 coding DNA: TGTGCCATTTTAGGGGATAACGATGAAAAACTGTTTTTT. Amino acid sequence: CAILGDNDEKLFF.

The chain has TRBV19 and TRBJ1-4; 7 bases are shared with TRBD1. The CDR3 runs to 16 residues. The V gene end was trimmed by 5 bases and the J gene end by 1 base; junction bases not matched to a gene: 7. CDR1 is LNHDA and CDR2 is SQIVND in the germline V gene (reference sequence). The CDR3 DNA sequence: TGTGCCAGTAGTTCAAGGGGGCTCCGAACTAATGAAAAACTGTTTTTT. It encodes CASSSRGLRTNEKLFF.

The J gene is TRBJ2-5, the V gene TRBV3-1 (or the pseudogene TRBV3-2); TRBD1 agrees at 8 bases. The CDR3 is 14 residues long. Germline V gene sequence: CDR1 LGHDT, CDR2 YNNKEL (reference sequence). V dropped 6 bases and J dropped 5; count of bases not matched to a gene: 8. CDR3 nucleotide sequence: TGTGCCAGCAGTGCTCGGACAGGGAGGGAGACCCAGTACTTC. Residues: CASSARTGRETQYF.

Details on this clone: Since the CDR3 does not end with the conserved phenylalanine or tryptophan, this likely comes from a read error. The DNA is omitted, as the CDR3 cannot be located on it reliably, and the CDR3 follows TCRdb's listing. The chain is built from TRBV6-2 or TRBV6-3 and TRBJ1-4; the D call in the table, TRBD1, was not verified against the DNA. Germline loops: CDR1 MNHEY, CDR2 SVGEGT. The CDR3 length is 13 residues, termini included. Here the CDR3 reads CASSSTDDRITFG.

This clone was picked up one time. The V call is TRBV3-1 (or the pseudogene TRBV3-2), the J call TRBJ1-2, with 7 bases identical to TRBD1. This CDR3 spans 16 amino acids. The junction had 10 bases not matched to a gene; V was cut back by 0 bases and J by 6 bases. CDR1 is LGHDT, CDR2 YNNKEL, per germline (reference sequence). This CDR3 is CASSQDGARGVDGYTF. CDR3 sequence (DNA): TGTGCCAGCAGCCAAGACGGCGCCAGGGGGGTCGATGGCTACACCTTC.

DNA for the CDR3: TGCAGCGTTGCCCAGACAGGTACTAACTATGGCTACACCTTC. Translating it yields CSVAQTGTNYGYTF. This chain uses TRBV29-1 with TRBJ1-2; TRBD1 is a possible D gene (6 bases). The CDR3 runs to 14 residues. CDR1 SQVTM and CDR2 ANQGSEA come from the germline V gene. The V end lost 4 bases, the J end lost 0 bases, and 12 bases lay between the germline ends.

This clone was observed a handful of times. J is TRBJ1-3 and V is TRBV18, with D perhaps TRBD1 (6 bases). Looked up from germline, CDR1 is KGHSH and CDR2 is LQKENI. The length of the CDR3 is 16 residues. V lost 5 bases to trimming and J lost 1 base, with 15 bases between them. The CDR3 here is CASSSGQGISGNTIYF. DNA for the CDR3: TGTGCCAGCTCATCAGGGCAGGGGATTTCTGGAAACACCATATATTTT. The full variable domain, with the rest looked up from reference TRBV18 and TRBJ1-3, is NAGVMQNPRHLVRRRGQEARLRCSPMKGHSHVYWYRQLPEEGLKFMVYLQKENIIDESGMPKERFSAEFPKEGPSILRIQQVVRGDSAAYFCASSSGQGISGNTIYFGEGSWLTVV.

The J gene is TRBJ2-7, the V gene TRBV27; possible D gene TRBD1, 6 bases. Germline CDR1 and CDR2: MNHEY and SMNVEV (reference sequence). The CDR3 runs 14 residues. Trimming pared 4 bases from V and 4 bases from J, leaving 14 bases between. This CDR3 reads CASSYARGKYEQYF. The CDR3 DNA sequence: TGTGCCAGCAGTTATGCGAGGGGGAAGTACGAGCAGTACTTC.

This clone was seen once. The chain is built from TRBV3-1 (or the pseudogene TRBV3-2) and TRBJ1-2; 9 bases match TRBD1. Germline V CDR1 and CDR2: LGHDT, YNNKEL (reference sequence). The V gene end was trimmed by 4 bases and the J gene end by 0 bases; junction bases not matched to a gene: 3. This CDR3 comprises 15 residues. The CDR3 is CASSPWDRANYGYTF. Written as DNA, the CDR3 is TGTGCCAGCAGCCCTTGGGACAGGGCTAACTATGGCTACACCTTC.

The DNA of the CDR3 is TGTGCCAGCAGTCAACCTGAGTGGCCCCAGCATTTT. Its translation: CASSQPEWPQHF. The chain carries TRBV6-2 or TRBV6-3 and TRBJ1-5; D gene uncertain. The germline V and J ends were trimmed by 5 bases and 9 bases, with 11 bases remaining between them. CDR1 MNHEY and CDR2 SVGEGT come from the germline V gene. The CDR3 runs 12 residues.

The gene calls are TRBV11-2 and TRBJ1-1, with 8 bases identical to TRBD1. The CDR3 covers 13 residues. Losses at the gene ends were 5 bases for V and 10 bases for J; bases not matched to a gene: 9. Germline V gives CDR1 SGHAT, CDR2 FQNNGV. The CDR3: CASSGTGPRVAFF. CDR3 DNA: TGTGCCAGCAGCGGGACAGGCCCTAGAGTAGCTTTCTTT.

The chain couples TRBV27 to TRBJ1-1; D may be TRBD1 (6 bases). CDR1 is MNHEY and CDR2 is SMNVEV in the germline V gene (reference sequence). V was clipped by 6 bases and J by 1 base, with 15 bases between them. This CDR3 is 15 amino acids long. The CDR3 nucleotides read TGTGCCAGCAGCAAATCCGGACAGTCGAACACTGAAGCTTTCTTT. As protein: CASSKSGQSNTEAFF.

Only one count was recorded for this clone. The V and J genes are TRBV7-8 and TRBJ1-2; perhaps TRBD1 as D (5 bases). The CDR3 has 16 amino acids. Trimming stripped 5 bases from V and 0 bases from J, with 16 bases between. Germline CDR1 and CDR2: SGHVS and FQNEAQ. Written as DNA, the CDR3 is TGTGCCAGCAGCCCCGGGGCGGGGTACTCTAACTATGGCTACACCTTC. As protein: CASSPGAGYSNYGYTF.

The J gene is TRBJ2-2, the V gene TRBV28; 7 bases line up with TRBD1. CDR1 is MDHEN, CDR2 SYDVKM, per germline. CDR3 length equals 17 residues. With 4 bases clipped from V and 1 base from J, the junction kept 9 bases outside the gene matches. The CDR3 coding sequence is TGTGCCAGCAGTTCTCCACCCCGACAGGGGAACACCGGGGAGCTGTTTTTT. It specifies CASSSPPRQGNTGELFF.

V is TRBV27 and J is TRBJ2-7; TRBD1 agrees at 9 bases. There are 15 residues in the CDR3. The V gene end was trimmed by 3 bases and the J gene end by 6 bases; junction bases not matched to a gene: 9. Per the germline V gene, CDR1 is MNHEY and CDR2 is SMNVEV (reference sequence). CDR3 in amino acids: CASSLVGTGHREQYF. The CDR3 bases are TGTGCCAGCAGTTTGGTTGGGACAGGGCATCGCGAGCAGTACTTC.